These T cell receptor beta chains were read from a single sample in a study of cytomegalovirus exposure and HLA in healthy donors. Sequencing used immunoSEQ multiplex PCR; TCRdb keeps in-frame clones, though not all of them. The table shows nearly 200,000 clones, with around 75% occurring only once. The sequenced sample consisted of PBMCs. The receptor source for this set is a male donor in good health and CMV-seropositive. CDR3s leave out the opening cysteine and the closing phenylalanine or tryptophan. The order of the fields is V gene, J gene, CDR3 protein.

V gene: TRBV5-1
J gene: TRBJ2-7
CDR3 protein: ASSLPPSSLSYEQY

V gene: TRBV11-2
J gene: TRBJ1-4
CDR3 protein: ASSLRSVREKLF

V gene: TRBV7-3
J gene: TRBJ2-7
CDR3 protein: ASSPNGGLAEEQY

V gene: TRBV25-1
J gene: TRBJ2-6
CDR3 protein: ASREGDSSSGANVLT

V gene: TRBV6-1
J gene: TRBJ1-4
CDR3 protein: ASSGTDRNEKLF

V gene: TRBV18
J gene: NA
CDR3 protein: ASSYTGQGGEQY

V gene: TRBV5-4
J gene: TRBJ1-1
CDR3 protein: ASWSSKTGNTEAF

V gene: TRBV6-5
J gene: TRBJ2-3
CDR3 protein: ATLPGTRSTDTQY

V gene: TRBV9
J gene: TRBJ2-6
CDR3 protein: ASSAPPGVGANVLT

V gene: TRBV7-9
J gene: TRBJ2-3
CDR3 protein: ASSPTGKTDTQY

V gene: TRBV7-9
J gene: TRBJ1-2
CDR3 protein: ASSLAPRENYGYT

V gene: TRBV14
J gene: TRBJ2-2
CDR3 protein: ASSPSGSTGELF

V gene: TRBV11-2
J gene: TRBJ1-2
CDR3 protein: ASSLDNGEAYGYT

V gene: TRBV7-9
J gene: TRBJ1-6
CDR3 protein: ASSSGQAGPYNSPLH

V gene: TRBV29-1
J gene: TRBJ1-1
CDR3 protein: SGGLGDTEAF

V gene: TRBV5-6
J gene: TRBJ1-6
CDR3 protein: ASSLLGQGNNSPLH

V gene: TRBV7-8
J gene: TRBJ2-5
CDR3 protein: ASSPGTVQETQY

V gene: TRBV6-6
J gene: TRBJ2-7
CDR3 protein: ASSRDTGEQY

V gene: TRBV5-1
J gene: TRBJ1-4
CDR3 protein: ASSADRGRRAEKLF

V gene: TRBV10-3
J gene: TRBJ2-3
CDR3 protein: AISDGRATDTQY

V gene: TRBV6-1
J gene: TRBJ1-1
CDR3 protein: ASSTQGATEAF

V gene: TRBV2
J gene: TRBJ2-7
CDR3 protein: AGQRTGSGYEQY

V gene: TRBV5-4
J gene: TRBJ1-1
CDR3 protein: ASSASTGKGTEAF

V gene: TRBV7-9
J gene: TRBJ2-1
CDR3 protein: ASSRTGTGPYNEQF

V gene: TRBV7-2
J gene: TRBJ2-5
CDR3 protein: ASSYLPGLAGETQY

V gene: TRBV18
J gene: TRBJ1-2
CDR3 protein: ASSPNTANYGYT

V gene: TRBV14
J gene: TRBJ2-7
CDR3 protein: ASSQIAGPLERY

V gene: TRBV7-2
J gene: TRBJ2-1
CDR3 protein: ASSPLITSGGPMGQF

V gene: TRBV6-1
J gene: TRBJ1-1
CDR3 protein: ASSEPLNTEAF

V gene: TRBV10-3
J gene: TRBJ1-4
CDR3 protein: ASRDRSNEKLF

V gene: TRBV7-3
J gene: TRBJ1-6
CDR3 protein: ASSSEGSYSPLH

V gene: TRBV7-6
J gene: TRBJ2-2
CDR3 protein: ASSLGTGPGELF

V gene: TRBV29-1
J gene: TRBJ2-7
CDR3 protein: SAGPAGGAEY

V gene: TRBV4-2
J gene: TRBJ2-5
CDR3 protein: ASSQDPGKGEEQY

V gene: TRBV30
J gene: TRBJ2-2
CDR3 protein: AWRDRVNTGELF

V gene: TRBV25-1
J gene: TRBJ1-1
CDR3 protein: ASSERTAWTEAF

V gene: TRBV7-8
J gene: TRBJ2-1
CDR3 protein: ASNKYNEQF

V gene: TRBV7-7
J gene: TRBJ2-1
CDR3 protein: ASRKGTGHQGEQF

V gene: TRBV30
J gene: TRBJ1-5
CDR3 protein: AWSVGLQDREGQPQH

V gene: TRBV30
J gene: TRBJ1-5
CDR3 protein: AWMSNAGAAQPQH

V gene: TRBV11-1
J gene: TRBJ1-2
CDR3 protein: ASSPGVNYGYT

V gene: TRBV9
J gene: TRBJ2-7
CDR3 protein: ASSAGDSGYEQY

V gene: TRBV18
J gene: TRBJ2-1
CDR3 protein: ASSPLTGLVNPQF

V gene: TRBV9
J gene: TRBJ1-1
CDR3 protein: ASSLDGNEAF

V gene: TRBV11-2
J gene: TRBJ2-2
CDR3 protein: ASRPQSGTGGIGELF

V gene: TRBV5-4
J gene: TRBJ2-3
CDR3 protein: ASSSRGGAGTDTQY

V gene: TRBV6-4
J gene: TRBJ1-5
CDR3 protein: ASSDSTVRYQPQH

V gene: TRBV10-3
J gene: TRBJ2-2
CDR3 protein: AISESPSGLVRDGELF

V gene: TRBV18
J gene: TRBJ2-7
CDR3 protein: ASSLGTLGTYEQY

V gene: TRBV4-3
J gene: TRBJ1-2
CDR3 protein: ASSQAQSPARGYGYT

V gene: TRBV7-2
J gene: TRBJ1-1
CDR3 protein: ASSPETGGITEAF